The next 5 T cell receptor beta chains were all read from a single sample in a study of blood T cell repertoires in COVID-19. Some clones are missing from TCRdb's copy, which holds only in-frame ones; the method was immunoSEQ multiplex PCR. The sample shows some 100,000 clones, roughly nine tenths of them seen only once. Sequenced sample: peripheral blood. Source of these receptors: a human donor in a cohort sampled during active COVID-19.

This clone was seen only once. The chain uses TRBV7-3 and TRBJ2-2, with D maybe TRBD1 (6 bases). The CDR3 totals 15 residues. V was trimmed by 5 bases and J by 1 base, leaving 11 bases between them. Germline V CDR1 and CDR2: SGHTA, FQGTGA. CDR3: CASSLTGQNTGELFF. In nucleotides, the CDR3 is TGTGCCAGCAGCCTGACAGGACAGAACACCGGGGAGCTGTTTTTT.

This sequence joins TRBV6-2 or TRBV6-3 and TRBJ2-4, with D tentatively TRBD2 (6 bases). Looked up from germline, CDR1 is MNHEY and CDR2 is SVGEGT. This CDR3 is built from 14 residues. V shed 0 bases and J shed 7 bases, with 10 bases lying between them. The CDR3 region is CASSYSASVNIQYF. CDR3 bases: TGTGCCAGCAGTTACTCGGCTAGCGTGAACATTCAGTACTTC.

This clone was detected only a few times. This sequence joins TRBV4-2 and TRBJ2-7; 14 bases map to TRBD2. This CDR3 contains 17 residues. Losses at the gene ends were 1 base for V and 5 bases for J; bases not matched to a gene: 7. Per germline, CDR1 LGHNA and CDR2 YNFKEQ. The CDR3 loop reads CASSQAKGTSGSDEQYF. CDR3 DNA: TGTGCCAGCAGCCAAGCCAAGGGGACTAGCGGGAGCGACGAGCAGTACTTC.

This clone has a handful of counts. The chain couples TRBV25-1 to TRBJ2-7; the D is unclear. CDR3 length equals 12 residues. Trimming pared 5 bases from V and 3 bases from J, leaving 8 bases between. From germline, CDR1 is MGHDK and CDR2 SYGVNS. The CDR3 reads CASSHLGYEQYF. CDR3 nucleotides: TGTGCCAGCAGTCACCTCGGCTACGAGCAGTACTTC.

The CDR3 sequence: CASSSHSGGAEDTQYF. CDR3 in DNA: TGTGCCAGCAGCTCCCATAGCGGGGGGGCAGAAGATACGCAGTATTTT. The V gene is TRBV11-2, the J gene TRBJ2-3, with 11 bases matching TRBD2. The CDR3 loop spans 16 amino acids. CDR1 and CDR2 (germline): SGHAT, FQNNGV. V trimming: 4 bases; J trimming: 5 bases; junction bases outside the gene matches: 8.